This T cell receptor (beta chain) was recorded in a study of yellow fever vaccine responses in identical twins. TCRdb ran MiXCR on the RT-PCR reads and lists one entry per CDR3 protein. Here the sample spans around 7,700 distinct CDR3 sequences, around 84% being singletons. V dropped 3 bases and J dropped 9 bases, with 18 bases sitting between them. The CDR3 runs 15 residues. Per the germline V gene, CDR1 is WNHNN and CDR2 is SYGVQD (reference sequence). This sequence originates from a woman under 30 who received the yellow fever vaccine. V and J are TRBV10-1 and TRBJ2-1; a weak D match, TRBD2 (7 bases). The material was T cells from blood (PBMCs), unsorted or a sorted subset (not recorded which), obtained before or after yellow fever vaccination (not recorded which). The chain's CDR3 is CASSEVRGALGEQFF. The CDR3 DNA reads TGCGCCAGCAGTGAAGTTCGGGGGGCGCTCGGTGAGCAGTTCTTC.